What follows are 4 T cell receptor beta chains derived from one specimen sequenced in a study of human CD8 memory T cell subsets. Construction of TCR beta libraries was accomplished by means of UMI-labeled 5' RACE. TCRdb processed the 5' RACE reads again and assigns one entry to each CDR3 protein, with no DNA. The table for this sample gives 15,000 to 20,000 distinct CDR3 sequences. Sample: CD8+ T cells from PBMCs. The receptors originated from a human donor in good health.

CDR3 residues: CASNPDRNTEAFF. This chain joins TRBV12-3 or TRBV12-4 and TRBJ1-1; lacking DNA, the TRBD1 call made by TCRdb goes unchecked. This CDR3 has 13 residues.

The chain combines TRBV4-2 with TRBJ1-5. Germline CDR1 LGHNA, CDR2 YNFKEQ. The CDR3 is 13 residues long. CDR3 loop: CASSQYYNQPQHF.

The genes are TRBV6-2 or TRBV6-3 and TRBJ2-1; TCRdb picks TRBD2, but there is no DNA to check that call. Germline loops: CDR1 MNHEY, CDR2 SVGEGT. This CDR3 is 16 amino acids long. This CDR3 reads CASGLGLQNPYNEQFF.

This clonotype is classed as medium-sized (0.01 to 0.1%) by frequency. The V and J genes are TRBV29-1 and TRBJ2-7; there is no DNA to check the TCRdb D call of TRBD1. Germline V gene data show CDR1 as SQVTM and CDR2 as ANQGSEA. CDR3 size: 14 residues. CDR3 sequence reads: CSVFGGSSSYEQYF.